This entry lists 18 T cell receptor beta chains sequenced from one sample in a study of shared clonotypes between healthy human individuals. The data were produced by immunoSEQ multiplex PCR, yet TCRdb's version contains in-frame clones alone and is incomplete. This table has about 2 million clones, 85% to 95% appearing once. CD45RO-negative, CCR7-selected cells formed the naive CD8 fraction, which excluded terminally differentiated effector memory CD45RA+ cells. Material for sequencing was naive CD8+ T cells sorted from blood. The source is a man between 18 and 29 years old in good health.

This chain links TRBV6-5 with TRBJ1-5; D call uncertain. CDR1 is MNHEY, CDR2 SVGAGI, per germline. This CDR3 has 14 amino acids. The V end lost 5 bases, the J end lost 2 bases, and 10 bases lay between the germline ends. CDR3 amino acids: CASSAIEGNQPQHF. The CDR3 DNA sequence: TGTGCCAGCAGTGCTATCGAGGGCAATCAGCCCCAGCATTTT.

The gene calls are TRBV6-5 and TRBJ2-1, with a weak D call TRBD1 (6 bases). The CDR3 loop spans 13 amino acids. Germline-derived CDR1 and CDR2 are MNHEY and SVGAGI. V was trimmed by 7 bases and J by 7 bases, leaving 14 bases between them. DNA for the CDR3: TGTGCCAGCACCCAGGGGCTGGGAAATGAGCAGTTCTTC. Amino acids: CASTQGLGNEQFF.

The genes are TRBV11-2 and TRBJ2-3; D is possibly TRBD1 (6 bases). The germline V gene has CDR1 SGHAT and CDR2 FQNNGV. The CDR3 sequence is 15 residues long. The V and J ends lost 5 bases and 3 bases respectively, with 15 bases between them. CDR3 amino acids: CASSQVQGWTDTQYF. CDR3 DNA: TGTGCCAGCAGCCAGGTGCAGGGGTGGACAGATACGCAGTATTTT.

The CDR3, as DNA: TGCGCCAGCAGCCGACGACAGGGGAACACTGAAGCTTTCTTT. Translation gives CASSRRQGNTEAFF. The chain has TRBV4-3 and TRBJ1-1, with 7 bases that match TRBD1. CDR1 is LGHNA, CDR2 YSLEER, per germline. This CDR3 is 14 amino acids long. The V gene end was trimmed by 4 bases and the J gene end by 1 base; junction bases not matched to a gene: 3.

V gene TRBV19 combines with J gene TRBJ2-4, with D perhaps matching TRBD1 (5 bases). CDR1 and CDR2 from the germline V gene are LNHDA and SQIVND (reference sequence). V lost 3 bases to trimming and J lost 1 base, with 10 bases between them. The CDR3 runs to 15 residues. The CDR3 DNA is TGTGCCAGTAGTATCAGGGTGTGGGCCAAAAACATTCAGTACTTC. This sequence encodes CASSIRVWAKNIQYF.

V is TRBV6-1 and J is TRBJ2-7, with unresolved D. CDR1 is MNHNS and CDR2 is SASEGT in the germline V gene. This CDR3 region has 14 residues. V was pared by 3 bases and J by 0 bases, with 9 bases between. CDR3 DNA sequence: TGTGCCAGCAGTGACATTTCGAGCTCCTACGAGCAGTACTTC. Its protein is CASSDISSSYEQYF.

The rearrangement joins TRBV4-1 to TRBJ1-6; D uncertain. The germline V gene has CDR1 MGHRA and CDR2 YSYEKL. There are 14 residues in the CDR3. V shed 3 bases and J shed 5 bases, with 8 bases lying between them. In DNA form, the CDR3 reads TGCGCCAGCAGCCATAGGGCAGATAATTCACCCCTCCACTTT. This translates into CASSHRADNSPLHF.

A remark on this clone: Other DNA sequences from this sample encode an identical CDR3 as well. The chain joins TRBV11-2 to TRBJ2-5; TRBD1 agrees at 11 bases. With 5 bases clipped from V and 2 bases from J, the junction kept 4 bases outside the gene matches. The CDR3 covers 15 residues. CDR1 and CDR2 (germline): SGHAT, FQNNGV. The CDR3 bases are TGTGCCAGCAGCCCCGGACAGGGGGCTCAAGAGACCCAGTACTTC. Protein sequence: CASSPGQGAQETQYF.

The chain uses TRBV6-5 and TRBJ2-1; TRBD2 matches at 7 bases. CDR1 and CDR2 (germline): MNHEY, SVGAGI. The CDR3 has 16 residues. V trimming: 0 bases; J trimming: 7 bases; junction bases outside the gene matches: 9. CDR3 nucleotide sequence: TGTGCCAGCAGTTACTCTGCGGGAGTAGTTGCGAATGAGCAGTTCTTC. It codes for CASSYSAGVVANEQFF.

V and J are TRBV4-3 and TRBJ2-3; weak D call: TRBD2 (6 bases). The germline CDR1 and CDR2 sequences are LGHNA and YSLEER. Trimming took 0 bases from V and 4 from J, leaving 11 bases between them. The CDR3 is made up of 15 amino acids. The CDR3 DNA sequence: TGCGCCAGCAGCCAAGATCTAGCGAGCTCAGATACGCAGTATTTT. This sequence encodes CASSQDLASSDTQYF.

The CDR3 sequence is CASSTHVNTEAFF. CDR3 DNA sequence: TGTGCCAGCAGCACCCATGTGAACACTGAAGCTTTCTTT. The rearrangement uses TRBV5-6 and TRBJ1-1; D remains unclear. The CDR3 covers 13 residues. Germline V gene lookup returns CDR1 SGHDT and CDR2 YYEEEE. V gave up 4 bases and J gave up 0 bases, with 7 bases separating them.

CDR3 sequence (DNA): TGTGCCAGCAGTGCTAGCGTGGGAGGCTACAATGAGCAGTTCTTC. It encodes CASSASVGGYNEQFF. The chain recombines TRBV28 with TRBJ2-1; the D gene is possibly TRBD2 (6 bases). There are 15 residues in the CDR3. Between the trimmed V and J ends, which lost 5 bases and 3 bases, there was a span of 14 bases. Germline lookup yields CDR1 MDHEN and CDR2 SYDVKM.

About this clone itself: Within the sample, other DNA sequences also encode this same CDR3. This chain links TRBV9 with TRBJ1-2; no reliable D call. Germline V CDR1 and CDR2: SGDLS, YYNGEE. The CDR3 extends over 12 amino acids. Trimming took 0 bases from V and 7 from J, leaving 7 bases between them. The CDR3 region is CASSVGGSGYTF. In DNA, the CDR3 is TGTGCCAGCAGCGTAGGCGGATCTGGCTACACCTTC.

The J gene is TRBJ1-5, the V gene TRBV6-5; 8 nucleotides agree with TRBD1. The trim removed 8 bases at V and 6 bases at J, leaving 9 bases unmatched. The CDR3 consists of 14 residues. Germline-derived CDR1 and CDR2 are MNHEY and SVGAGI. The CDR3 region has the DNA TGTGCCAGCGCCCCGGACAGGGAGTTTCAGCCCCAGCATTTT. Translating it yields CASAPDREFQPQHF.

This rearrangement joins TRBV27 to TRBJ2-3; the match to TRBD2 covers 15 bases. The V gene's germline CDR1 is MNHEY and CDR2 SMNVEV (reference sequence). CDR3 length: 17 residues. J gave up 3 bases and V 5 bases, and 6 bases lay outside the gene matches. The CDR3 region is CASSDRTSGRGTDTQYF. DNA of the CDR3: TGTGCCAGCAGTGATCGGACTAGCGGGAGGGGTACAGATACGCAGTATTTT.

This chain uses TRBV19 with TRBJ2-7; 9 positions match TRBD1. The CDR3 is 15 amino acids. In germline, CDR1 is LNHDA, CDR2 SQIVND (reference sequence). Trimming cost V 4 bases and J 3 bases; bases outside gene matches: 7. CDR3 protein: CASSNTGQGFYEQYF. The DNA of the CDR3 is TGTGCCAGTAGTAACACGGGACAGGGATTCTACGAGCAGTACTTC.

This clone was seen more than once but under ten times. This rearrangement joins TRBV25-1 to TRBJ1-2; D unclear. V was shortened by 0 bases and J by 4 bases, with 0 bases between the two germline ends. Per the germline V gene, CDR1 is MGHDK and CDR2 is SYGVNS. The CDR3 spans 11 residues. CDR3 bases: TGTGCCAGCAGTGAATACTATGGCTACACCTTC. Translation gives CASSEYYGYTF.

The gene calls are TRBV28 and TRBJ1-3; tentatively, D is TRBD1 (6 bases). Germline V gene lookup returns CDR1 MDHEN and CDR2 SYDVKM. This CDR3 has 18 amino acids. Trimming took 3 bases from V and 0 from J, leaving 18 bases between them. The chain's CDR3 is CASSLSDSHPSSGNTIYF. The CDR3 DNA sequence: TGTGCCAGCAGTTTGTCGGACAGCCACCCGAGCTCTGGAAACACCATATATTTT.